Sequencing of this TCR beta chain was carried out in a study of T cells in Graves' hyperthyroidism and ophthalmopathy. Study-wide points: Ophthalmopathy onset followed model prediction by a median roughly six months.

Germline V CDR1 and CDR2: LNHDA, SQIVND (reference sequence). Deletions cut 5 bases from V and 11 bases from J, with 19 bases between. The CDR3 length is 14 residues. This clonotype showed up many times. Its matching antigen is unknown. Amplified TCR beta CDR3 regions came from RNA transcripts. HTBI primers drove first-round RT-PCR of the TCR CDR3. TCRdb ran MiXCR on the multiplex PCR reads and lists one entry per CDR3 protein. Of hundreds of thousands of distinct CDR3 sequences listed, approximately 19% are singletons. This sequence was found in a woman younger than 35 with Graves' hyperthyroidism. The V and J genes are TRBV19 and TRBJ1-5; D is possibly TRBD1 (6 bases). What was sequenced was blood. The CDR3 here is CASSSGARAHAQHF. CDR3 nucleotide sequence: TGTGCCAGTAGTTCAGGGGCGAGGGCCCATGCCCAGCATTTT.